A selection of T cell receptor beta chains follows, all from one sample in a study of metastatic and nonmetastatic thyroid tumors. TCRdb re-called the PCR reads with MiXCR. Of 15,000 to 18,000 clones listed, about a quarter are singletons. Sequencing input: tumor tissue. These receptors were collected from a female donor with papillary thyroid cancer or a benign thyroid nodule (not recorded which). Some clones in this sample may be carry-over from other donors' samples. CDR3s include the opening cysteine and the closing phenylalanine or tryptophan. D genes are given only for firm matches. Some rows have no size entry. The others give once, few or many, or a class for an expanded clone.

clone_size j_call v_call d_call cdr3_aa cdr3_nt
NA TRBJ2-7 TRBV11-3 NA CASSFGSTYEQYF TGTGCCAGCAGCTTCGGGTCCACCTACGAGCAGTACTTC
many TRBJ1-1 TRBV11-2 NA CASSGRLGARTEAFF TGTGCCAGCAGCGGACGGCTGGGGGCAAGGACTGAAGCTTTCTTT
many TRBJ2-3 TRBV9 TRBD2 CASSVAGDGTDTQYF TGTGCCAGCAGCGTGGCGGGAGACGGCACAGATACGCAGTATTTT
NA TRBJ1-5 TRBV24-1 TRBD1 CATAAAGTGEFQPQHF TGTGCCACGGCGGCTGCCGGGACAGGGGAATTTCAGCCCCAGCATTTT
many TRBJ2-5 TRBV5-1 NA CASSFGGSIQETQYF TGCGCCAGCAGCTTCGGCGGATCGATACAAGAGACCCAGTACTTC
medium-sized TRBJ1-2 TRBV19 NA CASSIGAGYTF TGTGCCAGTAGTATAGGTGCCGGCTACACCTTC
many TRBJ2-5 TRBV5-1 TRBD2 CASSPGRAGAETQYF TGCGCCAGCAGCCCGGGACGAGCGGGGGCGGAGACCCAGTACTTC
NA TRBJ2-3 TRBV7-9 TRBD1 CASSLDRGTDTQYF TGTGCCAGCAGCTTAGACAGGGGAACAGATACGCAGTATTTT
NA TRBJ2-1 TRBV24-1 TRBD2 CATSDSLGRATYNEQFF TGTGCCACCAGTGATTCGTTGGGGAGGGCAACCTACAATGAGCAGTTCTTC
many TRBJ2-3 TRBV19 NA CASRQGTSTDTQYF TGTGCCAGTAGGCAGGGGACTAGCACAGATACGCAGTATTTT
NA TRBJ2-1 TRBV15 NA CATSRAGTHNEQFF TGTGCCACCAGCAGGGCCGGGACGCACAATGAGCAGTTCTTC
NA TRBJ2-3 TRBV30 NA CAWSASESWNTDTQYF TGTGCCTGGAGTGCCTCGGAGAGCTGGAACACAGATACGCAGTATTTT
NA TRBJ1-3 TRBV18 NA CASSPPAGLISGNTIYF TGTGCCAGCTCACCACCTGCAGGACTCATCTCTGGAAACACCATATATTTT
many TRBJ2-3 TRBV5-4 NA CASSFGQNTDTQYF TGTGCCAGCAGCTTCGGACAGAACACAGATACGCAGTATTTT
many TRBJ2-2 TRBV5-1 TRBD2 CASSQLAGGLGELFF TGCGCCAGCAGCCAACTAGCGGGAGGGCTCGGGGAGCTGTTTTTT
many TRBJ2-3 TRBV29-1 NA CSVDGHSPDTQYF TGCAGCGTTGATGGGCACTCCCCAGATACGCAGTATTTT
medium-sized TRBJ2-1 TRBV20-1 TRBD2 CSARDLREGDSNEQFF TGCAGTGCTAGAGATCTGCGGGAGGGGGATAGCAATGAGCAGTTCTTC
few TRBJ1-6 TRBV28 TRBD1 CASSLAGTVNSPLHF TGTGCCAGCAGTTTGGCCGGGACAGTGAATTCACCCCTCCACTTT
medium-sized TRBJ2-2 TRBV3-1 NA CASSQERLRDTGELFF TGTGCCAGCAGCCAAGAAAGGCTTAGGGACACCGGGGAGCTGTTTTTT
medium-sized TRBJ2-1 TRBV6-1 TRBD2 CASSVTTSGRRDEQFF TGTGCCAGCAGTGTAACAACTAGCGGGAGGAGGGATGAGCAGTTCTTC
few TRBJ2-1 TRBV11-2 TRBD1 CASSSLGTGVHNEQFF TGTGCCAGCAGCTCCTTGGGGACAGGGGTGCACAATGAGCAGTTCTTC
few TRBJ2-7 TRBV6-2/TRBV6-3 NA CASSLAGNYYEQYF TGTGCCAGCAGTTTGGCGGGCAACTACTACGAGCAGTACTTC
many TRBJ2-7 TRBV27 TRBD1 CASSSDREYEQYF TGTGCCAGCAGTTCCGACAGGGAATACGAGCAGTACTTC
medium-sized TRBJ2-2 TRBV28 NA CASSPPGPTGELFF TGTGCCAGCAGTCCCCCCGGGCCCACCGGGGAGCTGTTTTTT
NA TRBJ2-6 TRBV5-1 NA CASSPSPGANFLTF TGCGCCAGCAGCCCCTCACCTGGGGCCAACTTCCTGACTTTC
many TRBJ2-5 TRBV14 TRBD2 CASSQGRGVRQTQYF TGTGCCAGCAGCCAAGGGCGGGGGGTCAGACAGACCCAGTACTTC
NA TRBJ2-3 TRBV20-1 NA CSAEDYRLSTDTQYF TGCAGTGCAGAGGACTACCGCCTTAGCACAGATACGCAGTATTTT
few TRBJ2-7 TRBV2 TRBD2 CASSPLAGNEQYF TGTGCCAGCAGCCCTCTAGCGGGCAACGAGCAGTACTTC
many TRBJ1-5 TRBV18 NA CASSLNRVDGNQPQHF TGTGCCAGCTCACTTAACAGGGTTGATGGCAATCAGCCCCAGCATTTT
NA TRBJ2-7 TRBV20-1 NA CSAREPQGKQYF TGCAGTGCTAGAGAGCCCCAGGGTAAGCAGTACTTC
medium-sized TRBJ2-1 TRBV19 TRBD2 CASGTSGDEQFF TGTGCCAGTGGGACTAGCGGGGATGAGCAGTTCTTC
NA TRBJ1-6 TRBV9 NA CASSTMDSNSPLHF TGTGCCAGCAGTACAATGGACAGCAATTCACCCCTCCACTTT
few TRBJ1-2 TRBV28 NA CASSPKNYGYTF TGTGCCAGCAGTCCGAAAAACTATGGCTACACCTTC
many TRBJ1-3 TRBV12-3/TRBV12-4 NA CASRRTDNSGNTIYF TGTGCCAGCAGACGGACAGACAACTCTGGAAACACCATATATTTT
NA TRBJ2-1 TRBV3-1 TRBD1 CASSQRDSLYNEQFF TGTGCCAGCAGCCAAAGGGACAGTCTCTACAATGAGCAGTTCTTC
few TRBJ2-2 TRBV20-1 TRBD1 CSARDAQGAQNGELFF TGCAGTGCTAGAGATGCTCAGGGGGCGCAGAACGGGGAGCTGTTTTTT
many TRBJ1-3 TRBV20-1 NA CSARVQNTIYF TGCAGTGCTAGAGTTCAAAACACCATATATTTT
large TRBJ2-7 TRBV30 TRBD2 CAWSPGTSGAPYEQYF TGTGCCTGGAGTCCCGGGACTAGCGGGGCACCCTACGAGCAGTACTTC
many TRBJ2-1 TRBV19 NA CASSTYNEQFF TGTGCCAGTAGTACCTACAATGAGCAGTTCTTC
many TRBJ2-3 TRBV11-1 TRBD2 CASSLFRTSDTDTQYF TGTGCCAGCAGCTTATTCAGGACTAGCGACACAGATACGCAGTATTTT
NA TRBJ2-7 TRBV10-3 NA CAIRDPNTGTYEQYF TGTGCCATCCGTGACCCCAATACAGGGACCTACGAGCAGTACTTC
medium-sized TRBJ2-7 TRBV20-1 NA CSARWDPAYEQYF TGCAGTGCTAGGTGGGACCCAGCCTACGAGCAGTACTTC
many TRBJ2-7 TRBV7-8 TRBD2 CASSLTSGSWRYEQYF TGTGCCAGCAGCTTGACTAGCGGGAGTTGGAGGTACGAGCAGTACTTC
NA TRBJ2-7 TRBV6-1 NA CASSEGDWSPYEQYF TGTGCCAGCAGTGAAGGGGACTGGTCACCATACGAGCAGTACTTC
NA TRBJ2-7 TRBV11-3 NA CASSLQREQYF TGTGCCAGCAGCCTACAACGCGAGCAGTACTTC